Described below is a single T cell receptor (beta chain) sequence and its context. This sample is part of a study of Ad26.COV2.S vaccination and SARS-CoV-2 variants. Stated treatment: about 20 received Ad26.COV2.S at low or high dose, single or two shots; about 5 received placebo; per-sample allocation not given. Following the first vaccine or placebo injection, samples were taken on day 63. Only in-frame clones appear in the TCRdb table, and some are missing; sequencing was by immunoSEQ multiplex PCR. The data show 350,000 to 500,000 clones, about nine tenths seen once. The V gene lost 0 bases and the J gene lost 0 bases, with 9 bases spanning the gap. CDR3 length equals 16 residues.

The starting material was peripheral blood, obtained in a trial of Ad26.COV2.S vaccine versus placebo. This chain links TRBV5-3 with TRBJ2-2, with D uncertain. TRBV5-3 is recorded as an ORF, its role being uncertain. This clonotype was obtained from a person between 18 and 65 years old who received the Ad26.COV2.S COVID-19 vaccine or a placebo. The CDR3 here is CARSLGQLSNTGELFF. The CDR3 coding sequence is TGTGCCAGAAGCTTGGGGCAACTCTCGAACACCGGGGAGCTGTTTTTT.